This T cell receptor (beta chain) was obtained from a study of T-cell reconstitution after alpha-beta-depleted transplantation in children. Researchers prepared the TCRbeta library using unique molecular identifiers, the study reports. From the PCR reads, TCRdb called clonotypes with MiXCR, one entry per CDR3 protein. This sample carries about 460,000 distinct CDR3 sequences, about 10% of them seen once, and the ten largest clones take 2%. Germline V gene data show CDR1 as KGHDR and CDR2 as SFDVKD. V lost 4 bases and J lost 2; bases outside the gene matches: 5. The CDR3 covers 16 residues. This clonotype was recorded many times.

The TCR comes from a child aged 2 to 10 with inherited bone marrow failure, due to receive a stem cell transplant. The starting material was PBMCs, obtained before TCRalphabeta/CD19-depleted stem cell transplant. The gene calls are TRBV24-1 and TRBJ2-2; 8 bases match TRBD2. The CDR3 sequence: CATSDRAGGNTGELFF. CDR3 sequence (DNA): TGTGCCACCAGTGACCGGGCGGGGGGAAACACCGGGGAGCTGTTTTTT.